A few counts support the clone carrying this T cell receptor beta chain. Antigen specificity is unknown. Profiled with immunoSEQ multiplex PCR; TCRdb holds only in-frame clones, not every one. This table has about 330,000 clones, about nine tenths appearing once. The sample is drawn from a study of cytomegalovirus exposure and HLA in healthy donors. For the study at large: It was reported in a later analysis that the same platform had been used for the 120 or so validation repertoires as for the roughly 700 first-cohort repertoires. Points from the study as a whole: The classifier reportedly diagnosed cytomegalovirus status with high sensitivity and specificity. There were a few CMV-associated chains whose specificity for CMV antigens was confirmed in vitro.

Germline CDR1 reads MGHDK; CDR2 reads SYGVNS. The trim removed 4 bases at V and 3 bases at J, leaving 1 base unmatched. The CDR3 totals 15 residues. Sequences were obtained from PBMCs. The chain couples TRBV25-1 to TRBJ2-2; 11 bases agree with TRBD2. This receptor was identified in a young woman in good health and CMV-seronegative. CDR3 amino acids: CASSVGLADTGELFF. The CDR3 DNA sequence: TGTGCCAGCAGTGTGGGACTAGCGGACACCGGGGAGCTGTTTTTT.